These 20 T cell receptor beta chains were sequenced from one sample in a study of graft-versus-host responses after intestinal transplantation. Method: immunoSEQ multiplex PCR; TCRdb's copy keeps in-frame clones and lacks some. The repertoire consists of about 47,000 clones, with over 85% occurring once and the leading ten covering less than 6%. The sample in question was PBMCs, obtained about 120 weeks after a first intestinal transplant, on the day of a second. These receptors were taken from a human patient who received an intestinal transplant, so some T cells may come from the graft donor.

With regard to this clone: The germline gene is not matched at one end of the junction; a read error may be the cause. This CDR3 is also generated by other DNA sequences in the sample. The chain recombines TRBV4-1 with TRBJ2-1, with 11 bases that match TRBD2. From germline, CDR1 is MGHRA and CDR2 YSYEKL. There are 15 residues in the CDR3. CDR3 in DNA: TGTGCCAGCAGCCAAGATAGCGGGGGGGCCAATGAGCAGTTCTTC. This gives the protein CASSQDSGGANEQFF.

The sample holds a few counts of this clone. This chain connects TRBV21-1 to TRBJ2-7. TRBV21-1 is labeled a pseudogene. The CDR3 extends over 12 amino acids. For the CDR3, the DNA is TGTGCCAGCAGAATTGATACCTACGAGCAGTACTTC. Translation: CASRIDTYEQYF.

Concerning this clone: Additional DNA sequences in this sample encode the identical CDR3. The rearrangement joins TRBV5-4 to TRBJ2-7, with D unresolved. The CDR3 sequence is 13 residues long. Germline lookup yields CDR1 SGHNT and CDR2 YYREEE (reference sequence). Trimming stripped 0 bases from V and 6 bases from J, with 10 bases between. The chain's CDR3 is CASSLDGLGEQYF. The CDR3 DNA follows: TGTGCCAGCAGCTTGGATGGGCTCGGCGAGCAGTACTTC.

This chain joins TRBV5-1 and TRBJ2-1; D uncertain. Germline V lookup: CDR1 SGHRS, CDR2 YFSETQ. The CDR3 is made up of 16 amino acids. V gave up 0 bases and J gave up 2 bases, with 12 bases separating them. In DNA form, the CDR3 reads TGCGCCAGCAGCTTGGTCCCTTCGATAGCCTACAATGAGCAGTTCTTC. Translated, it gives CASSLVPSIAYNEQFF. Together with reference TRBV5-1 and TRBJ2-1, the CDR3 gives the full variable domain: KAGVTQTPRYLIKTRGQQVTLSCSPISGHRSVSWYQQTPGQGLQFLFEYFSETQRNKGNFPGRFSGRQFSNSRSEMNVSTLELGDSALYLCASSLVPSIAYNEQFFGPGTRLTVL.

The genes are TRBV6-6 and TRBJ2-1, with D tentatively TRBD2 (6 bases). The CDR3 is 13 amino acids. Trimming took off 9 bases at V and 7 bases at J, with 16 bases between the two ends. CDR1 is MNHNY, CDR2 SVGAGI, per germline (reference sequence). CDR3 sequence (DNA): TGTGCCAGTAGGACGGGGGACGGGAATGAGCAGTTCTTC. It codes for CASRTGDGNEQFF.

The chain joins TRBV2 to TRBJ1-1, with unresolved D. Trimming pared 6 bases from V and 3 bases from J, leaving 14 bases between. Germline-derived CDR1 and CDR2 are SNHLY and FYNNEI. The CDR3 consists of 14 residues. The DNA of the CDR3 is TGTGCCAGCAGGGAACAGATACCATACACTGAAGCTTTCTTT. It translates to CASREQIPYTEAFF. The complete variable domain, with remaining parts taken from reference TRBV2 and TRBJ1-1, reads EPEVTQTPSHQVTQMGQEVILRCVPISNHLYFYWYRQILGQKVEFLVSFYNNEISEKSEIFDDQFSVERPDGSNFTLKIRSTKLEDSAMYFCASREQIPYTEAFFGQGTRLTVV.

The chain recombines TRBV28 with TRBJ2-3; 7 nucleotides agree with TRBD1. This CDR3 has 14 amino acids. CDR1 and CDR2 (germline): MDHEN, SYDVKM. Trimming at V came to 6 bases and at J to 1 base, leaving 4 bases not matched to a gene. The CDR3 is CASSYRGGTDTQYF. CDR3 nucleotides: TGTGCCAGCAGCTACAGGGGCGGCACAGATACGCAGTATTTT.

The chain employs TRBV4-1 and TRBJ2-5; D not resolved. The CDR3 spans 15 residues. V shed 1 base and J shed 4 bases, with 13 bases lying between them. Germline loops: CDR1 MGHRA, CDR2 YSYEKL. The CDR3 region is CASSQGPAVGETQYF. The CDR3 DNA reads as TGCGCCAGCAGCCAAGGGCCCGCGGTTGGAGAGACCCAGTACTTC.

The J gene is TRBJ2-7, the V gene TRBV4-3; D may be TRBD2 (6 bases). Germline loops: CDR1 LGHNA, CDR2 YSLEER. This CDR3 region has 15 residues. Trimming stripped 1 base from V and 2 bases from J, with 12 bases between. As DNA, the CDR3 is TGCGCCAGCAGCCAAGGCGGAGGGTCTACCTACGAGCAGTACTTC. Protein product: CASSQGGGSTYEQYF.

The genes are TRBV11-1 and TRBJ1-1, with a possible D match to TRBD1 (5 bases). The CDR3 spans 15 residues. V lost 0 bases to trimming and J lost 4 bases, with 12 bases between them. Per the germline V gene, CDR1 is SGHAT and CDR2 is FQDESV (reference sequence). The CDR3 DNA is TGTGCCAGCAGCTTAGCCCTCTTGACAGCCACTGAAGCTTTCTTT. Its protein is CASSLALLTATEAFF. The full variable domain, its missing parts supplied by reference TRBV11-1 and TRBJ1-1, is EAEVAQSPRYKITEKSQAVAFWCDPISGHATLYWYRQILGQGPELLVQFQDESVVDDSQLPKDRFSAERLKGVDSTLKIQPAELGDSAMYLCASSLALLTATEAFFGQGTRLTVV.

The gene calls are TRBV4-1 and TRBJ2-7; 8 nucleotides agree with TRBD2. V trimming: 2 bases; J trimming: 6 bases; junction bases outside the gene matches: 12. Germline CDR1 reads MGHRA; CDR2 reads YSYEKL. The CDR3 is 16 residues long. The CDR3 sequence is CASSQPLAGRFGEQYF. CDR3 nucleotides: TGCGCCAGCAGCCAACCCTTAGCGGGAAGGTTCGGCGAGCAGTACTTC.

Here the CDR3 DNA reads TGTGCCAGCAGCGCCCAGCTAAGGCCTAGGCAGTTCTTC. This encodes CASSAQLRPRQFF. V and J are TRBV9 and TRBJ2-1; D is unclear. Deletions cut 3 bases from V and 12 bases from J, with 16 bases between. The germline CDR1 and CDR2 sequences are SGDLS and YYNGEE. This CDR3 is built from 13 residues.

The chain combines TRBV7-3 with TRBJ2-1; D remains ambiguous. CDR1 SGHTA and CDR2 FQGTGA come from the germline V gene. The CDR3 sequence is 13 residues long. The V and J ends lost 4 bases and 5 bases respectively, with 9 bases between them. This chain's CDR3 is CASSSRADNEQFF. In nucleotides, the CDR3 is TGTGCCAGCAGCTCTCGGGCAGACAATGAGCAGTTCTTC.

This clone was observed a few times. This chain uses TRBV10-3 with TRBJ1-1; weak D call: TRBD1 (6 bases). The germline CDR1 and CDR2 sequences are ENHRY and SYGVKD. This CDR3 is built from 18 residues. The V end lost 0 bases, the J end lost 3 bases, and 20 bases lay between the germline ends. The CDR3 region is CAISESGTRNRADTEAFF. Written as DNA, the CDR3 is TGTGCCATCAGTGAGTCGGGAACCCGGAACAGGGCTGACACTGAAGCTTTCTTT.

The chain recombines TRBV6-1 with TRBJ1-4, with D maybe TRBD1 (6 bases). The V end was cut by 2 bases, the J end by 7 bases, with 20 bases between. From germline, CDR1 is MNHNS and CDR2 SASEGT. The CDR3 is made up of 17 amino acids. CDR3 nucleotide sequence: TGTGCCAGCAGTGAACGGCTTGGGAGGGGAGGGGGTGAAAAACTGTTTTTT. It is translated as CASSERLGRGGGEKLFF.

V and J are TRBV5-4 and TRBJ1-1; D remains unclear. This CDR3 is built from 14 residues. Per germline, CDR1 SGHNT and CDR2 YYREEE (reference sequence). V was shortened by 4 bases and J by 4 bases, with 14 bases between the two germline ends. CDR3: CASSPSALGTEAFF. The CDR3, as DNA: TGTGCCAGCAGCCCGTCGGCTCTGGGCACTGAAGCTTTCTTT.

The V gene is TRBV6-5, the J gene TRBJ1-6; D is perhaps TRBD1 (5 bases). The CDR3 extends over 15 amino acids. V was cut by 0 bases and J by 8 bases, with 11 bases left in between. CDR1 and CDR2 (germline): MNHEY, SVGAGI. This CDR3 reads CASSYSNRRDSPLHF. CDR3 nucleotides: TGTGCCAGCAGTTACTCGAACAGGAGAGATTCACCCCTCCACTTT.

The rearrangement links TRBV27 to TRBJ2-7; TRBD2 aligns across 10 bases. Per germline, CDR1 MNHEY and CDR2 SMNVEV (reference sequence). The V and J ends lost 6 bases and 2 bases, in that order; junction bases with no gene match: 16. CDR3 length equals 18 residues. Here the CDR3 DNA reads TGTGCCAGCAGCACTGGACTAGCGGACCTTACCGACCCCTACGAGCAGTACTTC. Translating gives CASSTGLADLTDPYEQYF.

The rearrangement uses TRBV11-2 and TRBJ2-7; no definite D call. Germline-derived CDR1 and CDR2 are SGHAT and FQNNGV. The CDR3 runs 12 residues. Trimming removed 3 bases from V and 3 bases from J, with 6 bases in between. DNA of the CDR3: TGTGCCAGCAGCTTCGACGGCTACGAGCAGTACTTC. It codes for CASSFDGYEQYF.

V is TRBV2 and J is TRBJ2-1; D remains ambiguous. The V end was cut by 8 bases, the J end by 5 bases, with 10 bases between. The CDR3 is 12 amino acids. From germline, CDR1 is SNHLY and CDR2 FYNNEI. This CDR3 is CASPTNHNEQFF. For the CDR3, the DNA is TGTGCCAGCCCCACAAACCACAATGAGCAGTTCTTC.